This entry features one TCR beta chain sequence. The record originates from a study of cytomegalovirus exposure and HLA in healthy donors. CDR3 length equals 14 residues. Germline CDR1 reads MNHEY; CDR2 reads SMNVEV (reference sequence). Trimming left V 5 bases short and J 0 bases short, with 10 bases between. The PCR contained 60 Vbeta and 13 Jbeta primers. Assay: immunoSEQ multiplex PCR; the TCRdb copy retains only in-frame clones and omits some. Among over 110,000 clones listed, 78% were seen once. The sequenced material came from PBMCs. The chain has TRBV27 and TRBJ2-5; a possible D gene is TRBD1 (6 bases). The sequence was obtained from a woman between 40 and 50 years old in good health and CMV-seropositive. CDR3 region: CASSPWDNQETQYF. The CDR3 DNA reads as TGTGCCAGCAGTCCCTGGGACAACCAAGAGACCCAGTACTTC.